Shown below are 31 T cell receptor beta chains from a single sample sequenced in a study of blood T cell repertoires in COVID-19. Some clones are missing from TCRdb's copy, which holds only in-frame ones; the method was immunoSEQ multiplex PCR. Seen here are approximately 210,000 clones, about 86% observed once, and the top ten hold roughly 15%. What was sequenced was PBMCs or T cells enriched from blood (not recorded which). The receptors stem from a woman aged 45-60 years with acute COVID-19.

This chain uses TRBV19 with TRBJ2-1; no clear D. The CDR3 is made up of 10 amino acids. V lost 7 bases and J lost 9, with 7 bases in between. Germline loops: CDR1 LNHDA, CDR2 SQIVND (reference sequence). CDR3 sequence: CASKSGEQFF. The CDR3 region has the DNA TGTGCCAGTAAGAGTGGTGAGCAGTTCTTC.

This clone was observed a handful of times. The J gene is TRBJ2-3, the V gene TRBV19; 10 nucleotides agree with TRBD1. From germline, CDR1 is LNHDA and CDR2 SQIVND (reference sequence). The CDR3 is made up of 15 amino acids. With V trimmed by 7 bases and J by 7 bases, 11 bases remained unmatched. CDR3 loop: CASNPRDRGLHTQYF. CDR3 nucleotides: TGTGCCAGTAACCCCCGGGACAGGGGATTACATACGCAGTATTTT.

The DNA for the CDR3 is TGTGCCAGCAGTTTAAACAGGGGGAACACTGAAGCTTTCTTT. Its translation: CASSLNRGNTEAFF. V and J are TRBV6-5 and TRBJ1-1; 7 nucleotides align to TRBD1. The CDR3 has 14 amino acids. The germline V gene encodes CDR1 MNHEY and CDR2 SVGAGI. The V segment lost 4 bases and the J segment 1 base; nucleotides outside the gene matches: 3.

This rearrangement joins TRBV3-1 (or the pseudogene TRBV3-2) to TRBJ2-3; D might be TRBD2 (6 bases). The germline V gene encodes CDR1 LGHDT and CDR2 YNNKEL (reference sequence). The CDR3 spans 14 residues. Trimming left V 0 bases short and J 5 bases short, with 9 bases between. The CDR3 DNA reads TGTGCCAGCAGCCAAGAGGGGGGTGAAGATACGCAGTATTTT. Translating it yields CASSQEGGEDTQYF.

The chain uses TRBV4-1 and TRBJ2-7; possible D gene TRBD1, 6 bases. V was shortened by 2 bases and J by 5 bases, with 22 bases between the two germline ends. This CDR3 contains 17 residues. CDR1 is MGHRA, CDR2 YSYEKL, per germline. The CDR3 DNA reads as TGCGCCAGCAGCCAAAACAGGGTTACGGGTGGTCGGCACGAGCAGTACTTC. Translated, it gives CASSQNRVTGGRHEQYF.

A few counts support this clone. The chain recombines TRBV2 with TRBJ1-5, with TRBD1 as a possible D gene (5 bases). V lost 5 bases and J lost 2, with 7 bases in between. Germline lookup yields CDR1 SNHLY and CDR2 FYNNEI. This CDR3 spans 13 amino acids. The CDR3 region is CASSSQGNQPQHF. The CDR3 region has the DNA TGTGCCAGCAGTTCACAGGGCAATCAGCCCCAGCATTTT.

The rearrangement links TRBV4-1 to TRBJ2-7; the match to TRBD1 covers 7 bases. Germline V CDR1 and CDR2: MGHRA, YSYEKL. J lost 3 bases, V lost 2 bases, and 7 bases had no gene match. There are 15 residues in the CDR3. CDR3 nucleotide sequence: TGCGCCAGCAGCCAATCCCGGGACAGACTCTACGAGCAGTACTTC. Amino acid sequence: CASSQSRDRLYEQYF.

The chain employs TRBV5-8 and TRBJ2-1; D is possibly TRBD1 (6 bases). CDR3 length: 15 amino acids. V was cut by 4 bases and J by 1 base, with 12 bases left in between. Germline values: CDR1 SGHTS, CDR2 YDEGEE. The CDR3 loop is CASSQDSFSYNEQFF. DNA of the CDR3: TGTGCCAGCAGCCAGGACAGTTTTTCCTACAATGAGCAGTTCTTC. Complete variable domain (other parts from reference TRBV5-8 and TRBJ2-1): EAGVTQSPTHLIKTRGQQATLRCSPISGHTSVYWYQQALGLGLQFLLWYDEGEERNRGNFPPRFSGRQFPNYSSELNVNALELEDSALYLCASSQDSFSYNEQFFGPGTRLTVL.

The V call is TRBV27, the J call TRBJ2-5, with D unresolved. Matching the DNA end better, TRBJ2-7 makes the J call doubtful. CDR1 is MNHEY and CDR2 is SMNVEV in the germline V gene (reference sequence). This CDR3 comprises 13 residues. The CDR3 DNA reads TGTGCCAGCAGTTCCCGGTTCTCCTACGAGCAGTACTTC. It specifies CASSSRFSYEQYF.

The V gene is TRBV7-2, the J gene TRBJ2-3; 8 positions match TRBD2. Germline assignment: CDR1 SGHTA and CDR2 FQGNSA. The CDR3 contains 14 residues. CDR3 sequence reads: CPRRGGVGRHTQYF. For the CDR3, the DNA is TGTCCCCGCCGGGGGGGGGTGGGGCGGCATACGCAGTATTTT.

The chain links TRBV6-5 to TRBJ2-1, with TRBD2 as a possible D gene (5 bases). CDR3 length: 13 residues. Trimming pared 3 bases from V and 8 bases from J, leaving 11 bases between. The germline V gene has CDR1 MNHEY and CDR2 SVGAGI. The CDR3 loop reads CASSYFLADEQFF. The CDR3 DNA reads TGTGCCAGCAGTTATTTCCTAGCCGATGAGCAGTTCTTC.

V gene TRBV19 combines with J gene TRBJ1-1; 8 bases are a match to TRBD1. This CDR3 has 12 amino acids. V gave up 5 bases and J gave up 11 bases; unmatched junction bases: 7. Germline CDR1 LNHDA, CDR2 SQIVND (reference sequence). CDR3 in DNA: TGTGCCAGTAGTCCAAGACAGGGGTTCGCTTTCTTT. This translates into CASSPRQGFAFF.

The chain carries TRBV6-5 and TRBJ2-5; D perhaps matches TRBD1 (5 bases). The CDR3 spans 14 residues. Per germline, CDR1 MNHEY and CDR2 SVGAGI. V lost 8 bases and J lost 0, with 13 bases in between. The CDR3 DNA reads as TGTGCCAGCTGGTCTGGGGCCTACCAAGAGACCCAGTACTTC. The encoded protein is CASWSGAYQETQYF.

The chain has TRBV30 and TRBJ1-6, with D possibly TRBD1 on 5 matching bases. V was trimmed by 4 bases and J by 10 bases, leaving 20 bases between them. CDR1 and CDR2 from the germline V gene are GTSNPN and SVGIG (reference sequence). The CDR3 runs 15 residues. The CDR3 spells CAWTTRDVRGSPLHF. In DNA form, the CDR3 reads TGTGCCTGGACTACCAGGGACGTTCGGGGGTCACCCCTCCACTTT. Supplemented by reference TRBV30 and TRBJ1-6, the full variable domain reads SQTIHQWPATLVQPVGSPLSLECTVEGTSNPNLYWYRQAAGRGLQLLFYSVGIGQISSEVPQNLSASRPQDRQFILSSKKLLLSDSGFYLCAWTTRDVRGSPLHFGNGTRLTVT.

The gene calls are TRBV7-9 and TRBJ2-7; TRBD2 is a possible D gene (6 bases). CDR3 length: 14 residues. V was shortened by 3 bases and J by 4 bases, with 13 bases between the two germline ends. Germline V CDR1 and CDR2: SEHNR, FQNEAQ (reference sequence). The DNA of the CDR3 is TGTGCCAGCAGCTTCGGGACTCGACTTTACGAGCAGTACTTC. Translation: CASSFGTRLYEQYF.

By share of the sample, this clone is medium-sized. J is TRBJ2-3 and V is TRBV5-1; no reliable D call. Germline values: CDR1 SGHRS, CDR2 YFSETQ. The CDR3 has 13 amino acids. With 4 bases removed from V and 2 bases from J, the gap between germline ends came to 8 bases. The CDR3 bases are TGCGCCAGCAGCATAGTGTTCACAGATACGCAGTATTTT. This encodes CASSIVFTDTQYF.

The rearrangement joins TRBV18 to TRBJ2-7; D call uncertain. Per germline, CDR1 KGHSH and CDR2 LQKENI. Trimming left V 3 bases short and J 5 bases short, with 14 bases between. The CDR3 contains 14 residues. The chain's CDR3 is CASSPSQSPNEQYF. The CDR3 nucleotides are TGTGCCAGCTCACCTTCGCAAAGCCCGAACGAGCAGTACTTC.

A single count supports this clone. The chain carries TRBV5-1 and TRBJ1-2, with TRBD1 matching over 11 bases. The junction had 7 bases not matched to a gene; V was cut back by 5 bases and J by 7 bases. The CDR3 contains 14 residues. CDR1 is SGHRS and CDR2 is YFSETQ in the germline V gene. CDR3 amino acids: CASRHRDRGFGYTF. CDR3 nucleotides: TGCGCCAGCAGGCATCGGGACAGGGGGTTTGGCTACACCTTC.

The chain employs TRBV4-1 and TRBJ2-3; 12 positions match TRBD2. Germline V lookup: CDR1 MGHRA, CDR2 YSYEKL. This CDR3 comprises 16 residues. The trim removed 1 base at V and 9 bases at J, leaving 8 bases unmatched. The CDR3 DNA follows: TGCGCCAGCAGCCAAGGACTAGCGGGAGCGGTAACCACGCAGTATTTT. Its protein product is CASSQGLAGAVTTQYF.

J is TRBJ1-3 and V is TRBV5-1; weak D call: TRBD1 (5 bases). The V gene's germline CDR1 is SGHRS and CDR2 YFSETQ. This CDR3 comprises 15 residues. V shed 3 bases and J shed 3 bases, with 13 bases lying between them. CDR3 bases: TGCGCCAGCAGCTCCGACAGCCTGGGTGGAAACACCATATATTTT. Protein product: CASSSDSLGGNTIYF.

This chain uses TRBV28 with TRBJ2-7, with 10 bases aligning to TRBD2. Germline loops: CDR1 MDHEN, CDR2 SYDVKM. This CDR3 contains 14 residues. Losses at the gene ends were 8 bases for V and 2 bases for J; bases not matched to a gene: 6. DNA for the CDR3: TGTGCCAGCGTACTAGCGGGACCTCCCTACGAGCAGTACTTC. Residues: CASVLAGPPYEQYF.

The chain combines TRBV18 with TRBJ2-1; 8 bases match TRBD2. Unmatched junction bases numbered 10, after V lost 0 bases and J lost 9 bases. The CDR3 has 16 residues. Germline assignment: CDR1 KGHSH and CDR2 LQKENI. The CDR3 is CASSPPAGGLLGEQFF. The CDR3 nucleotides are TGTGCCAGCTCACCACCGGCGGGAGGATTATTGGGTGAGCAGTTCTTC.

The chain uses TRBV27 and TRBJ1-4; D ambiguous. The germline CDR1 and CDR2 sequences are MNHEY and SMNVEV (reference sequence). V shed 7 bases and J shed 3 bases, with 12 bases lying between them. The CDR3 contains 14 residues. Written as DNA, the CDR3 is TGTGCCAGCACTAAGTCGTACGCTAATGAAAAACTGTTTTTT. Protein product: CASTKSYANEKLFF.

The CDR3 DNA is TGTGCCAGCAGCACTGGGACTAGCGAGTTCTTC. It codes for CASSTGTSEFF. This chain connects TRBV6-2 or TRBV6-3 to TRBJ2-1, with TRBD2 matching over 10 bases. This CDR3 contains 11 residues. With 6 bases clipped from V and 14 bases from J, the junction kept 4 bases outside the gene matches. The germline gives CDR1 MNHEY, CDR2 SVGEGT.

The chain has TRBV9 and TRBJ2-3; 10 nucleotides line up with TRBD2. Germline-derived CDR1 and CDR2 are SGDLS and YYNGEE. J lost 1 base, V lost 0 bases, and 5 bases had no gene match. The CDR3 extends over 17 amino acids. The CDR3, as DNA: TGTGCCAGCAGCGTAGGGATGAGCGGGAGGGGCACAGATACGCAGTATTTT. Translated, it gives CASSVGMSGRGTDTQYF.

Remarks on this clone: A junction boundary mismatches the germline segment, possibly from a read error. The V call is TRBV18, the J call TRBJ2-2; possibly TRBD1 for D (5 bases). Germline loops: CDR1 KGHSH, CDR2 LQKENI. This CDR3 spans 15 amino acids. CDR3 DNA: TGTACCAGCTCACCGCGGTCAGGGAACGCCGGGGAGCTGTTTTTT. It is translated as CTSSPRSGNAGELFF.

V and J are TRBV19 and TRBJ2-3; possible D gene TRBD2, 6 bases. From germline, CDR1 is LNHDA and CDR2 SQIVND (reference sequence). V was pared by 1 base and J by 3 bases, with 11 bases between. This CDR3 is 15 amino acids long. CDR3 residues: CASSIAGRGTDTQYF. The DNA of the CDR3 is TGTGCCAGTAGTATAGCCGGGAGAGGGACAGATACGCAGTATTTT.

This clone appeared a few times. CDR3 nucleotides: TGTGCCATCAGTGGGTCTAGCGGGAGGGTCTCCTACGAGCAGTACTTC. Its protein is CAISGSSGRVSYEQYF. The chain uses TRBV10-3 and TRBJ2-7; 12 bases fit TRBD2. Germline assignment: CDR1 ENHRY and CDR2 SYGVKD. V dropped 4 bases and J dropped 0; count of bases not matched to a gene: 4. The CDR3 runs to 16 residues.

This chain joins TRBV15 and TRBJ1-6, with D perhaps TRBD1 (5 bases). Between the trimmed V and J ends, which lost 0 bases and 8 bases, there was a span of 8 bases. The CDR3 contains 14 residues. CDR1 and CDR2 from the germline V gene are LNHNV and YYDKDF (reference sequence). CDR3 loop: CATSRDRAYSPLHF. CDR3 sequence (DNA): TGTGCCACCAGCAGAGACAGGGCTTATTCACCCCTCCACTTT.

The chain uses TRBV9 and TRBJ2-1; D might be TRBD2 (6 bases). V was cut by 4 bases and J by 8 bases, with 16 bases left in between. The CDR3 runs to 14 residues. Per germline, CDR1 SGDLS and CDR2 YYNGEE. The CDR3 loop reads CASSPFAGLDEQFF. The CDR3 region has the DNA TGTGCCAGCAGCCCATTCGCGGGGCTGGATGAGCAGTTCTTC.

V usage is TRBV7-9 and J usage is TRBJ2-7; 7 positions match TRBD1. V lost 4 bases to trimming and J lost 1 base; unmatched junction nucleotides: 4. The CDR3 consists of 14 residues. Germline values: CDR1 SEHNR, CDR2 FQNEAQ (reference sequence). The CDR3 DNA sequence: TGTGCCAGCAGCTGGGACAGAGGGTCCTACGAGCAGTACTTC. This gives the protein CASSWDRGSYEQYF.